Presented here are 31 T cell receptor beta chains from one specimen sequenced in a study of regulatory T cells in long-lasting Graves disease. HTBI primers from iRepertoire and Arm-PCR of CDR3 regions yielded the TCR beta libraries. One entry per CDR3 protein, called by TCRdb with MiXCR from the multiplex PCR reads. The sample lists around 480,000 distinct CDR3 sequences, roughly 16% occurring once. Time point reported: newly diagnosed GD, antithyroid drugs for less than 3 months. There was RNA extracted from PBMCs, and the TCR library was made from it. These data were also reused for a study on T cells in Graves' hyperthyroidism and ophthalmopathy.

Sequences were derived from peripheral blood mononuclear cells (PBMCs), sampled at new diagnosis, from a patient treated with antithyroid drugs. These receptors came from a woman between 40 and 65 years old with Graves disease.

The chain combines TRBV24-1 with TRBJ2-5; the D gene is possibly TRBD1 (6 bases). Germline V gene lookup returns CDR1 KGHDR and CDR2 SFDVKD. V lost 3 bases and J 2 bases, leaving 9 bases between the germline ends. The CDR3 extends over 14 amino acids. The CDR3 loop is CATSDRDTQETQYF. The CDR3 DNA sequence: TGTGCCACCAGTGATCGGGACACTCAAGAGACCCAGTACTTC.

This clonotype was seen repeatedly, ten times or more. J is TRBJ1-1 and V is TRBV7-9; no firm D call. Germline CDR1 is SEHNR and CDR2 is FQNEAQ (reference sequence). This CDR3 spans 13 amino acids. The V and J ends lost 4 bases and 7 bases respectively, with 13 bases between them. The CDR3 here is CASSSWTMNEAFF. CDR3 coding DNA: TGTGCCAGCAGCTCCTGGACCATGAATGAAGCTTTCTTT.

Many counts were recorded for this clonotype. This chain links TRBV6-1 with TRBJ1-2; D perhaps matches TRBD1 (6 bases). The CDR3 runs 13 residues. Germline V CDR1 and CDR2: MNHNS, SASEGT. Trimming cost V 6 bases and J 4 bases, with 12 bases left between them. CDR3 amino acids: CASREGHSYGYTF. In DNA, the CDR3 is TGTGCCAGCAGGGAGGGACACTCCTATGGCTACACCTTC.

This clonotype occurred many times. CDR3 nucleotides: TGTGCCAGCAGCTCGACAGGGAGAGACACAGATACGCAGTATTTT. Protein product: CASSSTGRDTDTQYF. The chain links TRBV7-2 to TRBJ2-3, with TRBD1 identical over 7 bases. CDR1 and CDR2 from the germline V gene are SGHTA and FQGNSA. The CDR3 extends over 15 amino acids. Trimming at V came to 4 bases and at J to 2 bases, leaving 6 bases not matched to a gene.

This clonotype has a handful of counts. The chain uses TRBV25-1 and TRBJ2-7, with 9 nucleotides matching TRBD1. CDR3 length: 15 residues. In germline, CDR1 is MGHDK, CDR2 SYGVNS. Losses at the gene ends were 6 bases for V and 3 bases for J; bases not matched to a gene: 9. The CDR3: CASRGGEDRGYEQYF. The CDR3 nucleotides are TGTGCCAGCAGGGGCGGGGAGGACAGGGGCTACGAGCAGTACTTC.

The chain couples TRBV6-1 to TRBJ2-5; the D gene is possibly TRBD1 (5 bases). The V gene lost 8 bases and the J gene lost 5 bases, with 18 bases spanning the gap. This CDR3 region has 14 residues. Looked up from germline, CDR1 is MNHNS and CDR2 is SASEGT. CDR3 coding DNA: TGTGCCAGCCAAGTTAGGTTCCAGGGTGAGACCCAGTACTTC. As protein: CASQVRFQGETQYF.

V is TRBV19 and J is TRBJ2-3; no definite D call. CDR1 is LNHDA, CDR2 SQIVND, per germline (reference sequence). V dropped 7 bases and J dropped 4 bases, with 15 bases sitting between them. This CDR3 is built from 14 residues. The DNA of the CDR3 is TGTGCCAGTAAACGGACCGATAGTGCAGATACGCAGTATTTT. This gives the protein CASKRTDSADTQYF.

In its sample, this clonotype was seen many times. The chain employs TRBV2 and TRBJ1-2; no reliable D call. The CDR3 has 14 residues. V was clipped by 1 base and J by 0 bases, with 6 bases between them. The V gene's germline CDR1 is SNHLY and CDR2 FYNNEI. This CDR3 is CASSEEAANYGYTF. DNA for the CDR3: TGTGCCAGCAGTGAAGAGGCAGCTAACTATGGCTACACCTTC.

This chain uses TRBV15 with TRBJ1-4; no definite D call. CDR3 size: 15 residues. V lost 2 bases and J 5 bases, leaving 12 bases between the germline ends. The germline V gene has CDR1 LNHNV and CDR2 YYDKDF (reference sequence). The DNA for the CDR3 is TGTGCCACCAGCAGATCCCACGACGGGAATGAAAAACTGTTTTTT. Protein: CATSRSHDGNEKLFF. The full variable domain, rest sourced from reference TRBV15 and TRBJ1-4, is DAMVIQNPRYQVTQFGKPVTLSCSQTLNHNVMYWYQQKSSQAPKLLFHYYDKDFNNEADTPDNFQSRRPNTSFCFLDIRSPGLGDTAMYLCATSRSHDGNEKLFFGSGTQLSVL.

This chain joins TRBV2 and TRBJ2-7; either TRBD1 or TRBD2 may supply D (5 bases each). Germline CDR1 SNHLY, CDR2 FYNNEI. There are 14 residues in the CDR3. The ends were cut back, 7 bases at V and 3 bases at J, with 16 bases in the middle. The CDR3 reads CASTLRGEYYEQYF. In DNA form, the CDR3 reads TGTGCCAGCACCCTACGAGGGGAGTACTACGAGCAGTACTTC.

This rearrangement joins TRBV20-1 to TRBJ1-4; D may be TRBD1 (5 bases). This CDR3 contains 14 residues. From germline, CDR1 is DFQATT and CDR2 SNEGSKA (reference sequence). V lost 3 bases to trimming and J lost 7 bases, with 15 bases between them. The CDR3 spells CSASRPGISEKLFF. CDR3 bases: TGCAGTGCTAGTAGGCCAGGGATTAGTGAAAAACTGTTTTTT.

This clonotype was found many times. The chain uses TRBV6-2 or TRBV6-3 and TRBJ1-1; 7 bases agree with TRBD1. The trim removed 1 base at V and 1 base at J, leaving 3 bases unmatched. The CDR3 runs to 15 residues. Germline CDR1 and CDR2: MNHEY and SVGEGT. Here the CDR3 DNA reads TGTGCCAGCAGTTACTTTCGACAGGGGAACACTGAAGCTTTCTTT. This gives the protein CASSYFRQGNTEAFF.

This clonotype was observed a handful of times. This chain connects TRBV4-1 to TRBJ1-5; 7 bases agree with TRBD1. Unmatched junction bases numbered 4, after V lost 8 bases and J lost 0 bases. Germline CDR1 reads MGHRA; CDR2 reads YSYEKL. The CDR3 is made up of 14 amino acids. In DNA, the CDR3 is TGCGCCAGCGGGGGGACAGCTAGCAATCAGCCCCAGCATTTT. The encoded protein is CASGGTASNQPQHF.

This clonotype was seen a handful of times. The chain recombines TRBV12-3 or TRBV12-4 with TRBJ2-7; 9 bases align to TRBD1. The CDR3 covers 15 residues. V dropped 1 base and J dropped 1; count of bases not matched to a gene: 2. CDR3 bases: TGTGCCAGCAGTTTAGACAGGGGGCTTTCCTACGAGCAGTACTTC. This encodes CASSLDRGLSYEQYF.

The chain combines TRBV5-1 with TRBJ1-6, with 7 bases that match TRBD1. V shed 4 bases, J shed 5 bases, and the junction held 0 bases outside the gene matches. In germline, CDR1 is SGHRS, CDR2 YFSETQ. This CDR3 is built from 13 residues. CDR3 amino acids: CASSQGDNSPLHF. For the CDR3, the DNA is TGCGCCAGCAGCCAGGGGGATAATTCACCCCTCCACTTT.

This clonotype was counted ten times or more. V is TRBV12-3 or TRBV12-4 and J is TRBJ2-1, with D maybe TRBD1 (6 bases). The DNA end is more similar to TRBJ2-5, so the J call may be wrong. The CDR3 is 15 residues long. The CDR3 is CASSLVGQGRETQYF. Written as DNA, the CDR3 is TGTGCCAGCAGTTTAGTGGGCCAGGGGAGAGAGACCCAGTACTTC.

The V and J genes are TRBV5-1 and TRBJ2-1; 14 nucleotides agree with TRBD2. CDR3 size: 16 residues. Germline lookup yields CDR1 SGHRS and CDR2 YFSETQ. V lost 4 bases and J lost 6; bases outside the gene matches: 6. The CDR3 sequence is CASSTGTSGGGNEQFF. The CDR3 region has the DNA TGCGCCAGCAGCACGGGGACTAGCGGGGGTGGCAATGAGCAGTTCTTC.

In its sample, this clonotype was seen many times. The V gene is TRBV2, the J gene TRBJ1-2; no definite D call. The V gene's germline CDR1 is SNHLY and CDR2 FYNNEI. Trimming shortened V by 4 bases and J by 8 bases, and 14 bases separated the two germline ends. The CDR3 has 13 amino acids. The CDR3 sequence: CASSGTRIWGYTF. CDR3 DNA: TGTGCCAGCAGTGGAACGCGGATATGGGGCTACACCTTC.

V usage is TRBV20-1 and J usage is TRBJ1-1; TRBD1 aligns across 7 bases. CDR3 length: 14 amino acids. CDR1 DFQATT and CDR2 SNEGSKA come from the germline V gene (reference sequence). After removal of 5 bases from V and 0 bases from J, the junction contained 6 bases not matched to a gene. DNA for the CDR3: TGCAGTGCTCGCAGGGGGGGGATGAACACTGAAGCTTTCTTT. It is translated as CSARRGGMNTEAFF.

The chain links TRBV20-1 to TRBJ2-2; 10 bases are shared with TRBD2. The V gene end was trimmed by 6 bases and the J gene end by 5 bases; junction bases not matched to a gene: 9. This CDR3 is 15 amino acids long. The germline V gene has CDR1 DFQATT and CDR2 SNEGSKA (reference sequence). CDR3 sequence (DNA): TGCAGTGCCACACTAGCGGGAAGAGAAACCGGGGAGCTGTTTTTT. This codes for CSATLAGRETGELFF.

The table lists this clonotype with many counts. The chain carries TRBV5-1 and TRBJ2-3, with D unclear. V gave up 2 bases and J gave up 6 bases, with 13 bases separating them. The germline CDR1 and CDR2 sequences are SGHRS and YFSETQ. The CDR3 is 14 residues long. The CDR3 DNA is TGCGCCAGCAGCTTAAGGCCCGGTCAGGATACGCAGTATTTT. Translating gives CASSLRPGQDTQYF. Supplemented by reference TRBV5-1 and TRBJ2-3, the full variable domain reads KAGVTQTPRYLIKTRGQQVTLSCSPISGHRSVSWYQQTPGQGLQFLFEYFSETQRNKGNFPGRFSGRQFSNSRSEMNVSTLELGDSALYLCASSLRPGQDTQYFGPGTRLTVL.

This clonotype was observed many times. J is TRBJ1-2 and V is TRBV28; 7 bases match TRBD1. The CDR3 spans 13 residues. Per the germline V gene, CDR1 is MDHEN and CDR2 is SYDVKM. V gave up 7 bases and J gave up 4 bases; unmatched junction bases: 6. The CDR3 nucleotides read TGTGCCAGCACTACGACAGGGATCTATGGCTACACCTTC. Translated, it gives CASTTTGIYGYTF.

CDR3: CASSGTGISGYGYTF. DNA of the CDR3: TGTGCCAGCAGCGGAACCGGGATTTCGGGCTATGGCTACACCTTC. The chain carries TRBV9 and TRBJ1-2; D uncertain. Deletions cut 3 bases from V and 4 bases from J, with 16 bases between. CDR1 is SGDLS, CDR2 YYNGEE, per germline. The CDR3 is 15 amino acids.

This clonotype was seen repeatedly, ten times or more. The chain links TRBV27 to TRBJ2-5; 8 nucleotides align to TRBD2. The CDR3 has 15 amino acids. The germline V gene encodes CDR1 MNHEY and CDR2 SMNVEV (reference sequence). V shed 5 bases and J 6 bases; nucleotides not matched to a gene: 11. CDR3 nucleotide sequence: TGTGCCAGCAGTGCTTCCGGGGGGGCCTGGAAGACCCAGTACTTC. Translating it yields CASSASGGAWKTQYF.

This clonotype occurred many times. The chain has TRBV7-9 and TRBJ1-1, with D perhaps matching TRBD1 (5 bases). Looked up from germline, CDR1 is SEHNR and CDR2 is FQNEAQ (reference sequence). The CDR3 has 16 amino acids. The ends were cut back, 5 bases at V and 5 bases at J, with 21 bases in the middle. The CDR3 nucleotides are TGTGCCAGCAGCCCCATTTGGGACGGTGGGGGAACTGAAGCTTTCTTT. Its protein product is CASSPIWDGGGTEAFF.

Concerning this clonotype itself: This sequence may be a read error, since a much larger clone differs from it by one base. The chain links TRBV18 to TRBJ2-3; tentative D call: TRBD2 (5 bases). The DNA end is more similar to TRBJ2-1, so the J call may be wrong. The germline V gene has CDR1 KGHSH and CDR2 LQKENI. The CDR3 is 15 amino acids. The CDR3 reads CASSPPGSKSNEQFF. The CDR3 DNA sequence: TGTGCCAGCTCACCCCCGGGATCTAAAAGCAATGAGCAGTTCTTC.

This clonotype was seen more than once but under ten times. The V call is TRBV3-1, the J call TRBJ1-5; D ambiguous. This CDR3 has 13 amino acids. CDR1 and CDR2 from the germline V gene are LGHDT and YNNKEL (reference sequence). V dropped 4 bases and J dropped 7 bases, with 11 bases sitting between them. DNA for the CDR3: TGTGCCAGCAGCCTAGGGTCAGCACAGCCCCAGCATTTT. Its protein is CASSLGSAQPQHF. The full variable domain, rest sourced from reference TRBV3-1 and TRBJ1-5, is DTAVSQTPKYLVTQMGNDKSIKCEQNLGHDTMYWYKQDSKKFLKIMFSYNNKELIINETVPNRFSPKSPDKAHLNLHINSLELGDSAVYFCASSLGSAQPQHFGDGTRLSIL.

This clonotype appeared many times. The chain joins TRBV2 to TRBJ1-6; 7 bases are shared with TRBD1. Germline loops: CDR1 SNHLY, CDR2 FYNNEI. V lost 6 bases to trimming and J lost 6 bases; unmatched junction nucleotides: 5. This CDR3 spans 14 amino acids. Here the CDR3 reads CASRKQGFNSPLHF. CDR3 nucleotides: TGTGCCAGCAGAAAACAGGGGTTTAATTCACCCCTCCACTTT.

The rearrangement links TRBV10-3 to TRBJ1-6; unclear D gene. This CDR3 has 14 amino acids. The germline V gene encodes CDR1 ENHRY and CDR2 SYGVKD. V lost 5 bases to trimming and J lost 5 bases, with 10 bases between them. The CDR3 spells CAISQQKNNSPLHF. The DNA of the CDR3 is TGTGCCATCAGTCAACAGAAAAATAATTCACCCCTCCACTTT.

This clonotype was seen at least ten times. DNA for the CDR3: TGTGCCAGCAGTTGGGACCGAACCTACGAGCAGTACTTC. Translated, it gives CASSWDRTYEQYF. V gene TRBV12-3 or TRBV12-4 combines with J gene TRBJ2-7, with D perhaps matching TRBD1 or TRBD2 (5 bases each). V dropped 4 bases and J dropped 2 bases, with 9 bases sitting between them. This CDR3 contains 13 residues.

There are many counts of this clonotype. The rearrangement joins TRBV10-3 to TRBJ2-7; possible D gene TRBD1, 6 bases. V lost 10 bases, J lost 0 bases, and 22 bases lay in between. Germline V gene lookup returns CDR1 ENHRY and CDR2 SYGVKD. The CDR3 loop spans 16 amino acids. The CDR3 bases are TGTGCCACGGGACATCCTAGGGAGCTGAACTCCTACGAGCAGTACTTC. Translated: CATGHPRELNSYEQYF.